This TCR beta chain appears in the sequencing data of a study of cytomegalovirus exposure and HLA in healthy donors. Germline CDR1 is MDHEN and CDR2 is SYDVKM. Trimming left V 5 bases short and J 7 bases short, with 14 bases between. The CDR3 has 14 amino acids. PCR primers comprised 60 Vbeta and 13 Jbeta primers. Only in-frame clones appear in the TCRdb table, and some are missing; sequencing was by immunoSEQ multiplex PCR. The sample gives 150,000 to 180,000 clones, more than 75% of which show up once; roughly 7.1% is in the top ten. The receptor's source is a man aged 25 to 45 in good health and CMV-seropositive. What was sequenced was PBMCs. The rearrangement joins TRBV28 to TRBJ1-4; tentatively, D is TRBD1 (5 bases). For the CDR3, the DNA is TGTGCCAGCAGTCTCCCTCTCGGGGGTGAAAAACTGTTTTTT. It yields the protein CASSLPLGGEKLFF.